These 16 T cell receptor beta chains were sequenced from one sample in a study of T cell responses to AZD1222 COVID-19 vaccine. Sequencing used immunoSEQ multiplex PCR; TCRdb keeps in-frame clones, though not all of them. In the table there are under 200,000 clones, approximately 93% of which are singletons. The sequenced sample was peripheral blood, obtained on day 0 of AZD1222 vaccination. Receptor source: an adult in good health.

The rearrangement uses TRBV4-1 and TRBJ1-2, with a weak D call TRBD1 (6 bases). Germline CDR1 reads MGHRA; CDR2 reads YSYEKL. The CDR3 has 15 amino acids. V lost 0 bases to trimming and J lost 8 bases, with 16 bases between them. The chain's CDR3 is CASSQDPTGRYGYTF. The CDR3 DNA follows: TGCGCCAGCAGCCAAGATCCTACAGGGAGGTACGGCTACACCTTC.

The chain carries TRBV11-2 and TRBJ1-2; weak D call: TRBD1 (6 bases). The germline V and J ends were trimmed by 5 bases and 5 bases, with 9 bases remaining between them. Germline V gene data show CDR1 as SGHAT and CDR2 as FQNNGV. The CDR3 spans 12 residues. The CDR3 here is CASSAQGYGYTF. The CDR3 DNA reads as TGTGCCAGCAGCGCACAGGGTTATGGCTACACCTTC.

This clone has a single count. The chain uses TRBV7-2 and TRBJ2-6; 7 nucleotides match TRBD2. The CDR3 runs to 16 residues. J was trimmed by 2 bases and V by 7 bases; bases with no gene match: 8. Germline V lookup: CDR1 SGHTA, CDR2 FQGNSA. This CDR3 is CASTPGGGTGANVLTF. The CDR3 DNA follows: TGTGCCAGCACCCCAGGCGGGGGAACTGGGGCCAACGTCCTGACTTTC.

The chain employs TRBV25-1 and TRBJ2-5; D might be TRBD2 (5 bases). The CDR3 is 14 residues long. Between the trimmed V and J ends, which lost 8 bases and 1 base, there was a span of 14 bases. The germline gives CDR1 MGHDK, CDR2 SYGVNS. CDR3: CASAELGPQETQYF. The CDR3 DNA reads as TGTGCCAGCGCCGAACTAGGACCCCAAGAGACCCAGTACTTC.

The CDR3 region is CASSLLGPGELFF. The CDR3 region has the DNA TGTGCCAGCAGCTTATTAGGGCCCGGGGAGCTGTTTTTT. The rearrangement joins TRBV7-8 to TRBJ2-2, with unresolved D. Germline loops: CDR1 SGHVS, CDR2 FQNEAQ. V was pared by 2 bases and J by 6 bases, with 7 bases between. The CDR3 consists of 13 residues.

The rearrangement joins TRBV21-1 to TRBJ2-7; the DNA was not compared with TRBD2, the D call given in the table. TRBV21-1 constitutes a pseudogene. The CDR3 runs 21 residues. CDR3: CASSKAPPRGLAGTDTYEQYF. Here the CDR3 DNA reads TGTGCCAGCAGCAAAGCTCCCCCCCGGGGGCTAGCGGGGACTGACACTTACGAGCAGTACTTC.

The chain employs TRBV10-3 and TRBJ1-5; a weak D match, TRBD1 (5 bases). Germline lookup yields CDR1 ENHRY and CDR2 SYGVKD. The V end lost 6 bases, the J end lost 1 base, and 13 bases lay between the germline ends. The CDR3 sequence is 15 residues long. CDR3 sequence reads: CAISGLPGSNQPQHF. The CDR3 nucleotides read TGTGCCATCAGCGGACTCCCAGGGAGCAATCAGCCCCAGCATTTT.

The V and J genes are TRBV10-3 and TRBJ2-3; TRBD2 matches at 9 bases. After removal of 0 bases from V and 3 bases from J, the junction contained 1 base not matched to a gene. The CDR3 is made up of 15 amino acids. CDR1 ENHRY and CDR2 SYGVKD come from the germline V gene. CDR3 region: CAISESTSGTDTQYF. The CDR3 DNA sequence: TGTGCCATCAGTGAGTCTACTAGCGGGACAGATACGCAGTATTTT.

The chain is built from TRBV6-2 or TRBV6-3 and TRBJ1-4, with TRBD1 as a possible D gene (5 bases). Trimming shortened V by 4 bases and J by 0 bases, and 15 bases separated the two germline ends. The V gene's germline CDR1 is MNHEY and CDR2 SVGEGT. The length of the CDR3 is 17 residues. This chain's CDR3 is CASSSRDRLATNEKLFF. The CDR3 DNA is TGTGCCAGCAGTTCCAGAGACAGACTTGCAACTAATGAAAAACTGTTTTTT.

The V gene is TRBV2, the J gene TRBJ1-1; D is unclear. Deletions cut 3 bases from V and 0 bases from J, with 5 bases between. This CDR3 is 13 amino acids long. CDR1 and CDR2 from the germline V gene are SNHLY and FYNNEI. CDR3 in amino acids: CASSERMNTEAFF. Written as DNA, the CDR3 is TGTGCCAGCAGTGAGCGTATGAACACTGAAGCTTTCTTT.

The genes are TRBV27 and TRBJ2-7, with unresolved D. Germline CDR1 and CDR2: MNHEY and SMNVEV (reference sequence). The CDR3 contains 13 residues. V lost 1 base to trimming and J lost 4 bases, with 8 bases between them. CDR3 DNA sequence: TGTGCCAGCAGTTTATGTTTCAGGTACGAGCAGTACTTC. It translates to CASSLCFRYEQYF.

This chain connects TRBV7-9 to TRBJ1-2, with D unclear. Germline CDR1 is SEHNR and CDR2 is FQNEAQ (reference sequence). V lost 5 bases and J lost 4, with 14 bases in between. The CDR3 length is 14 residues. The CDR3 reads CASSREQPPYGYTF. CDR3 bases: TGTGCCAGCAGCAGGGAACAGCCTCCCTATGGCTACACCTTC.

The chain has TRBV9 and TRBJ2-7; D remains unclear. This CDR3 region has 16 residues. Trimming left V 0 bases short and J 5 bases short, with 18 bases between. Germline V CDR1 and CDR2: SGDLS, YYNGEE. The CDR3 spells CASSVEVTGTRDEQYF. Here the CDR3 DNA reads TGTGCCAGCAGCGTAGAGGTTACGGGCACCCGCGACGAGCAGTACTTC.

V and J are TRBV5-4 and TRBJ1-1, with TRBD1 as a possible D gene (5 bases). Trimming cost V 1 base and J 0 bases, with 10 bases left between them. This CDR3 contains 15 residues. CDR1 is SGHNT, CDR2 YYREEE, per germline (reference sequence). In DNA, the CDR3 is TGTGCCAGCAGCTTGTTAAGGGGTATGAACACTGAAGCTTTCTTT. It is translated as CASSLLRGMNTEAFF.

The gene calls are TRBV19 and TRBJ2-1; D may correspond to TRBD1 or TRBD2 (5 bases each). Per the germline V gene, CDR1 is LNHDA and CDR2 is SQIVND (reference sequence). Between the trimmed V and J ends, which lost 3 bases and 9 bases, there was a span of 15 bases. The CDR3 sequence is 14 residues long. The CDR3 spells CASSIGPGGSEQFF. The CDR3 DNA follows: TGTGCCAGTAGTATCGGGCCTGGGGGAAGTGAGCAGTTCTTC.

The genes are TRBV6-5 and TRBJ2-5; tentatively, D is TRBD1 (5 bases). The V gene's germline CDR1 is MNHEY and CDR2 SVGAGI. The CDR3 is made up of 14 amino acids. Trimming shortened V by 6 bases and J by 1 base, and 12 bases separated the two germline ends. Here the CDR3 reads CASRENRPQETQYF. CDR3 sequence (DNA): TGTGCCAGCAGGGAGAACAGGCCCCAAGAGACCCAGTACTTC.